Below are 10 T cell receptor beta chains sequenced from a single sample in a study of blood T cells in healthy people across ages. The use of a sample-barcoded 5' primer and a J-beta primer mix characterized a second PCR of about 6 to 11 cycles. From the 5' RACE reads, TCRdb called clonotypes with MiXCR, one entry per CDR3 protein. This table has about 1.1 million distinct CDR3 sequences, roughly two fifths appearing once. The source material was blood. The receptors come from a man aged 18 to 29 in good health.

The rearrangement uses TRBV29-1 and TRBJ2-1; D gene unclear. This CDR3 is 11 amino acids long. V lost 4 bases and J 6 bases, leaving 7 bases between the germline ends. CDR1 SQVTM and CDR2 ANQGSEA come from the germline V gene. CDR3 protein: CSVGHLNEQFF. In DNA, the CDR3 is TGCAGCGTTGGTCACCTCAATGAGCAGTTCTTC.

The CDR3 coding sequence is TGCGCCAGCAGCCAAGATCTTTTGCTCTCGGGGCAGTTCTTC. Amino acid sequence: CASSQDLLLSGQFF. The chain carries TRBV4-3 and TRBJ2-1; D not resolved. The CDR3 has 14 amino acids. Germline V lookup: CDR1 LGHNA, CDR2 YSLEER. V was trimmed by 0 bases and J by 12 bases, leaving 15 bases between them.

This rearrangement joins TRBV11-2 to TRBJ2-5, with unresolved D. This CDR3 contains 13 residues. Trimming stripped 6 bases from V and 1 base from J, with 9 bases between. Germline V lookup: CDR1 SGHAT, CDR2 FQNNGV. The CDR3 DNA sequence: TGTGCCAGCAGTCGACAAGCCCAAGAGACCCAGTACTTC. Residues: CASSRQAQETQYF.

The V gene is TRBV3-1, the J gene TRBJ2-3, with 11 bases aligning to TRBD2. Germline V gene sequence: CDR1 LGHDT, CDR2 YNNKEL (reference sequence). The ends lost 7 bases at V and 4 bases at J; junction bases unmatched: 7. This CDR3 is built from 15 residues. CDR3 in amino acids: CASTSTSGSADTQYF. The DNA for the CDR3 is TGTGCCAGCACAAGCACTAGCGGGAGCGCAGATACGCAGTATTTT.

For this clonotype: At one end, the junction sequence differs from germline, possibly due to a read error. This sequence joins TRBV6-1 and TRBJ2-3; D is perhaps TRBD2 (5 bases). The CDR3 length is 15 residues. The germline gives CDR1 MNHNS, CDR2 SASEGT. The CDR3 DNA follows: TGTGCCAGCCGTGAAGCGGAAACTCGCACAGATACGCAGTATTTT. Translated: CASREAETRTDTQYF.

This rearrangement joins TRBV7-9 to TRBJ2-7, with a weak D call TRBD1 (5 bases). Trimming cost V 8 bases and J 6 bases, with 20 bases left between them. Germline V gene data show CDR1 as SEHNR and CDR2 as FQNEAQ (reference sequence). The CDR3 is made up of 14 amino acids. The CDR3, as DNA: TGTGCCAGCTCTACCCGTACAGGAGCCTGCGAGCAGTACTTC. Its translation: CASSTRTGACEQYF.

In its sample, this clonotype was seen a few times. This rearrangement joins TRBV20-1 to TRBJ1-6; weak D call: TRBD1 (5 bases). Trimming cost V 0 bases and J 4 bases, with 7 bases left between them. Germline CDR1 reads DFQATT; CDR2 reads SNEGSKA (reference sequence). CDR3 length equals 14 residues. The CDR3 sequence: CSAREGPYNSPLHF. CDR3 coding DNA: TGCAGTGCTAGAGAGGGGCCATATAATTCACCCCTCCACTTT.

The CDR3: CASSLGSWGGTDTQYF. The CDR3 bases are TGTGCCAGCAGCTTGGGTTCGTGGGGGGGCACAGATACGCAGTATTTT. This rearrangement joins TRBV7-2 to TRBJ2-3, with D perhaps TRBD2 (6 bases). The CDR3 sequence is 16 residues long. The V end lost 3 bases, the J end lost 1 base, and 14 bases lay between the germline ends. The germline gives CDR1 SGHTA, CDR2 FQGNSA.

V usage is TRBV6-1 and J usage is TRBJ2-3; 10 positions match TRBD2. Germline lookup yields CDR1 MNHNS and CDR2 SASEGT. The CDR3 contains 15 residues. Trimming took 1 base from V and 4 from J; bases not matched to a gene: 2. CDR3 DNA: TGTGCCAGCAGTGAAGAAGCGGGGGGGTCAGATACGCAGTATTTT. Protein sequence: CASSEEAGGSDTQYF.

This chain connects TRBV29-1 to TRBJ1-1; D not resolved. V was cut by 4 bases and J by 1 base, with 7 bases left in between. The germline CDR1 and CDR2 sequences are SQVTM and ANQGSEA. The CDR3 consists of 12 residues. CDR3 residues: CSVGQSNTEAFF. The CDR3 DNA follows: TGCAGCGTTGGACAATCGAACACTGAAGCTTTCTTT.